This TCR beta chain originates from a study of blood T cell repertoires in COVID-19. Turning to the study itself: Samples came from the United States, Italy and Spain, spanning acute and convalescent COVID-19.

J lost 6 bases, V lost 3 bases, and 3 bases had no gene match. Germline lookup yields CDR1 SEHNR and CDR2 FQNEAQ (reference sequence). This CDR3 is 14 amino acids long. Original analysis: Reference gene primer amplification in the assay estimated nucleated cell counts. TCRdb's copy holds only in-frame clones and misses some; the assay was immunoSEQ multiplex PCR. The DNA was the basis for D and trimming; V, J and clone size are from that table. The repertoire consists of 100,000 to 150,000 clones, with roughly 90% occurring once and the leading ten covering more than 2%. Sequenced material: peripheral blood. The receptor was derived from an older man with active COVID-19. V gene TRBV7-9 combines with J gene TRBJ2-2, with 8 bases matching TRBD1. DNA of the CDR3: TGTGCCAGCAGCTTGTTACAGGGGGCCGGGGAGCTGTTTTTT. It translates to CASSLLQGAGELFF. The whole variable domain, remainder taken from reference TRBV7-9 and TRBJ2-2, is DTGVSQNPRHKITKRGQNVTFRCDPISEHNRLYWYRQTLGQGPEFLTYFQNEAQLEKSRLLSDRFSAERPKGSFSTLEIQRTEQGDSAMYLCASSLLQGAGELFFGEGSRLTVL.